The 32 T cell receptor beta chains listed next were all sequenced from one sample in a study of shared clonotypes between healthy human individuals. TCRdb's table, derived via immunoSEQ multiplex PCR, lists solely in-frame clones and lacks some. This table holds about 980,000 clones, approximately 80% found once. Sequenced sample: memory CD4+ T cells sorted from blood. Subset denoted: CD45RA-negative fraction. All receptors come from a man younger than 35 in good health.

The rearrangement joins TRBV19 to TRBJ2-2, with D hard to call. Per the germline V gene, CDR1 is LNHDA and CDR2 is SQIVND (reference sequence). Trimming shortened V by 5 bases and J by 6 bases, and 7 bases separated the two germline ends. The CDR3 length is 12 residues. Here the CDR3 DNA reads TGTGCCAGTAGTTATTGGTCCGGGGAGCTGTTTTTT. Residues: CASSYWSGELFF.

The chain links TRBV7-9 to TRBJ2-3; TRBD2 matches at 7 bases. The CDR3 contains 15 residues. Germline CDR1 SEHNR, CDR2 FQNEAQ (reference sequence). V shed 5 bases, J shed 0 bases, and the junction held 5 bases outside the gene matches. The CDR3 here is CASSIGLGSTDTQYF. The CDR3 coding sequence is TGTGCCAGCAGCATCGGACTAGGTAGCACAGATACGCAGTATTTT.

The J gene is TRBJ1-2, the V gene TRBV28; the D is unclear. In germline, CDR1 is MDHEN, CDR2 SYDVKM. V dropped 6 bases and J dropped 3 bases, with 11 bases sitting between them. The CDR3 is 13 residues long. The CDR3 nucleotides are TGTGCCAGCAGCTCAGTTGACCACTATGGCTACACCTTC. Its translation: CASSSVDHYGYTF.

The gene calls are TRBV7-6 and TRBJ1-1, with 7 bases that match TRBD1. V lost 5 bases and J lost 8; bases outside the gene matches: 8. Germline V gene sequence: CDR1 SGHVS, CDR2 FNYEAQ. This CDR3 region has 13 residues. CDR3 sequence: CASSRDSLTEAFF. DNA of the CDR3: TGTGCCAGCAGCAGGGACAGCCTCACCGAAGCTTTCTTT. Using reference TRBV7-6 and TRBJ1-1 for the parts outside the CDR3, the full variable domain is GAGVSQSPRYKVTKRGQDVALRCDPISGHVSLYWYRQALGQGPEFLTYFNYEAQQDKSGLPNDRFSAERPEGSISTLTIQRTEQRDSAMYRCASSRDSLTEAFFGQGTRLTVV.

The chain links TRBV7-9 to TRBJ2-2; TRBD2 matches at 7 bases. CDR3 size: 13 residues. Germline V lookup: CDR1 SEHNR, CDR2 FQNEAQ (reference sequence). V was clipped by 5 bases and J by 7 bases; unmatched bases: 4. The CDR3 region is CASSRGDVGELFF. In DNA form, the CDR3 reads TGTGCCAGCAGCCGGGGGGACGTCGGGGAGCTGTTTTTT.

The chain employs TRBV10-1 and TRBJ1-6; 10 bases line up with TRBD1. This CDR3 contains 16 residues. CDR1 and CDR2 from the germline V gene are WNHNN and SYGVQD (reference sequence). V lost 6 bases, J lost 6 bases, and 8 bases stayed unmatched. The CDR3 nucleotides read TGCGCCAGCAGACCCGGGACAGGGGCCTCTAATTCACCCCTCCACTTT. It codes for CASRPGTGASNSPLHF.

The chain combines TRBV6-6 with TRBJ2-7; 8 bases line up with TRBD1. The CDR3 is 14 residues long. The junction had 9 bases not matched to a gene; V was cut back by 5 bases and J by 6 bases. The V gene's germline CDR1 is MNHNY and CDR2 SVGAGI (reference sequence). For the CDR3, the DNA is TGTGCCAGCAGTGAGGCCGGGACAGGAGGCGAGCAGTACTTC. Translation gives CASSEAGTGGEQYF.

The chain uses TRBV11-2 and TRBJ2-5; 14 bases agree with TRBD2. Germline V gene data show CDR1 as SGHAT and CDR2 as FQNNGV. V gave up 5 bases and J gave up 1 base; unmatched junction bases: 9. This CDR3 comprises 18 residues. CDR3 nucleotides: TGTGCCAGCAGCCGTGGGACTAGCGGGAGACTCTCCCAAGAGACCCAGTACTTC. Protein sequence: CASSRGTSGRLSQETQYF.

This chain uses TRBV6-1 with TRBJ2-5; 11 bases line up with TRBD1. CDR1 and CDR2 from the germline V gene are MNHNS and SASEGT. The CDR3 is 14 residues long. J was trimmed by 5 bases and V by 7 bases; bases with no gene match: 6. The CDR3 reads CASKGQGATETQYF. The CDR3, as DNA: TGTGCCAGCAAAGGACAGGGGGCAACGGAGACCCAGTACTTC.

V and J are TRBV2 and TRBJ2-7; no firm D call. The CDR3 length is 13 residues. Germline values: CDR1 SNHLY, CDR2 FYNNEI. V lost 3 bases and J 5 bases, leaving 11 bases between the germline ends. CDR3 coding DNA: TGTGCCAGCAGTGAGTTCCGTCAGGACGAGCAGTACTTC. Protein: CASSEFRQDEQYF.

The chain is built from TRBV7-2 and TRBJ2-5; TRBD2 matches 11 bases. V shed 1 base and J 5 bases; nucleotides not matched to a gene: 3. CDR3 length: 15 residues. From germline, CDR1 is SGHTA and CDR2 FQGNSA. The CDR3, as DNA: TGTGCCAGCAGCTTAGTAGCGGGGGGGCCGGAGACCCAGTACTTC. The encoded protein is CASSLVAGGPETQYF.

Remarks on this clone: With a much larger clone just one base away, this may be a read error. In the same sample, other DNA sequences code for this CDR3. The rearrangement uses TRBV7-9 and TRBJ1-1; D gene unclear. V was shortened by 3 bases and J by 0 bases, with 20 bases between the two germline ends. The CDR3 runs to 18 residues. The germline CDR1 and CDR2 sequences are SEHNR and FQNEAQ (reference sequence). This CDR3 reads CASSLAMGGRVVNTEAFF. Here the CDR3 DNA reads TGTGCCAGCAGCTTGGCGATGGGAGGACGAGTGGTGAACACTGAAGCTTTCTTT.

CDR3 in amino acids: CASSRTGSYEQYF. CDR3 DNA: TGTGCCAGCAGCCGGACAGGTTCCTACGAGCAGTACTTC. The chain links TRBV5-5 to TRBJ2-7; the match to TRBD1 covers 7 bases. Germline-derived CDR1 and CDR2 are SGHKS and YYEKEE (reference sequence). This CDR3 is built from 13 residues. Trimming at V came to 4 bases and at J to 1 base, leaving 2 bases not matched to a gene.

This rearrangement joins TRBV18 to TRBJ2-6; 11 positions match TRBD1. Germline loops: CDR1 KGHSH, CDR2 LQKENI. This CDR3 is built from 18 residues. J gave up 1 base and V 6 bases, and 8 bases lay outside the gene matches. DNA of the CDR3: TGTGCCAGCTCGACCGGGACAGGGGGTTCATCTGGGGCCAACGTCCTGACTTTC. Amino acids: CASSTGTGGSSGANVLTF.

This clone was seen only once. This chain connects TRBV2 to TRBJ2-1; D possibly corresponds to TRBD2 (5 bases). V was shortened by 4 bases and J by 10 bases, with 20 bases between the two germline ends. The germline V gene has CDR1 SNHLY and CDR2 FYNNEI. The CDR3 has 15 amino acids. CDR3 loop: CASSVDLGSPYEQFF. In nucleotides, the CDR3 is TGTGCCAGCAGTGTGGACTTGGGGTCCCCTTACGAGCAGTTCTTC. The full variable domain, with the rest looked up from reference TRBV2 and TRBJ2-1, is EPEVTQTPSHQVTQMGQEVILRCVPISNHLYFYWYRQILGQKVEFLVSFYNNEISEKSEIFDDQFSVERPDGSNFTLKIRSTKLEDSAMYFCASSVDLGSPYEQFFGPGTRLTVL.

This clone came up a few times. The V call is TRBV4-1, the J call TRBJ2-1; TRBD2 matches 8 bases. V shed 0 bases, J shed 11 bases, and the junction held 24 bases outside the gene matches. This CDR3 region has 20 residues. Germline V gives CDR1 MGHRA, CDR2 YSYEKL. The CDR3 region is CASSQDLGLAGLIGDPKQFF. Written as DNA, the CDR3 is TGCGCCAGCAGCCAAGATCTCGGACTAGCCGGGTTGATTGGGGATCCCAAGCAGTTCTTC.

V gene TRBV9 combines with J gene TRBJ2-5; D is ambiguous. V lost 4 bases, J lost 6 bases, and 13 bases lay in between. Germline CDR1 is SGDLS and CDR2 is YYNGEE. The CDR3 runs to 13 residues. The CDR3 bases are TGTGCCAGCAGCTCGACCCCCGTACAGACCCAGTACTTC. Its translation: CASSSTPVQTQYF.

V usage is TRBV5-1 and J usage is TRBJ1-2; 7 nucleotides agree with TRBD1. With 3 bases clipped from V and 13 bases from J, the junction kept 6 bases outside the gene matches. CDR1 SGHRS and CDR2 YFSETQ come from the germline V gene. The CDR3 is 11 amino acids. In nucleotides, the CDR3 is TGCGCCAGCAGCTCGGACAGGTCGGCCACCTTC. Its protein product is CASSSDRSATF.

CDR3 loop: CASSSSGGRASSGELFF. In nucleotides, the CDR3 is TGTGCCAGCAGTTCGTCCGGCGGGAGGGCCTCAAGCGGGGAGCTGTTTTTT. The V and J genes are TRBV27 and TRBJ2-2; 9 positions match TRBD2. CDR3 length equals 17 residues. Trimming removed 4 bases from V and 7 bases from J; junction bases left unmatched: 13. Per the germline V gene, CDR1 is MNHEY and CDR2 is SMNVEV (reference sequence).

This clone turned up a few times. The J gene is TRBJ2-3, the V gene TRBV4-2; tentative D call: TRBD2 (5 bases). Trimming cost V 1 base and J 3 bases, with 11 bases left between them. This CDR3 comprises 15 residues. The germline gives CDR1 LGHNA, CDR2 YNFKEQ. The DNA for the CDR3 is TGTGCCAGCAGCCAAGTGAAACTAGAGACAGATACGCAGTATTTT. Its protein is CASSQVKLETDTQYF.

This chain joins TRBV10-2 and TRBJ2-7; D unclear. This CDR3 is 13 amino acids long. CDR1 and CDR2 from the germline V gene are WSHSY and SAAADI. V lost 6 bases and J lost 2, with 11 bases in between. The CDR3 sequence is CASRVDGPYEQYF. CDR3 sequence (DNA): TGCGCCAGCAGAGTGGACGGTCCCTACGAGCAGTACTTC.

The chain carries TRBV29-1 and TRBJ1-3; no reliable D call. CDR1 and CDR2 from the germline V gene are SQVTM and ANQGSEA. There are 13 residues in the CDR3. V was clipped by 6 bases and J by 4 bases, with 13 bases between them. This CDR3 reads CSVAAGPGNTIYF. The CDR3, as DNA: TGCAGCGTGGCTGCTGGGCCCGGAAACACCATATATTTT. Variable domain in full (rest from reference TRBV29-1 and TRBJ1-3): SAVISQKPSRDICQRGTSLTIQCQVDSQVTMMFWYRQQPGQSLTLIATANQGSEATYESGFVIDKFPISRPNLTFSTLTVSNMSPEDSSIYLCSVAAGPGNTIYFGEGSWLTVV.

This clone appeared a few times. V usage is TRBV6-1 and J usage is TRBJ2-7; tentative D call: TRBD2 (5 bases). This CDR3 comprises 15 residues. Germline V gene data show CDR1 as MNHNS and CDR2 as SASEGT. The V gene lost 2 bases and the J gene lost 4 bases, with 15 bases spanning the gap. The CDR3 loop reads CASSEWVTAGYEQYF. CDR3 DNA sequence: TGTGCCAGCAGTGAATGGGTGACGGCGGGTTACGAGCAGTACTTC.

V is TRBV9 and J is TRBJ2-3; D ambiguous. CDR3 length: 14 amino acids. Looked up from germline, CDR1 is SGDLS and CDR2 is YYNGEE. V lost 0 bases and J 4 bases, leaving 9 bases between the germline ends. For the CDR3, the DNA is TGTGCCAGCAGCGTAGTGAGCATCCCAGATACGCAGTATTTT. It translates to CASSVVSIPDTQYF.

The rearrangement joins TRBV2 to TRBJ2-3, with 9 bases that match TRBD2. Germline CDR1 is SNHLY and CDR2 is FYNNEI. This CDR3 is built from 15 residues. V trimming: 4 bases; J trimming: 3 bases; junction bases outside the gene matches: 5. The CDR3 coding sequence is TGTGCCAGCAGTGCCGGGACTAGCAGTACAGATACGCAGTATTTT. This sequence encodes CASSAGTSSTDTQYF.

For the CDR3, the DNA is TGTGCCAGCAGCAAGACAGGGATTATCGCTGAAGCTTTCTTT. It is translated as CASSKTGIIAEAFF. This sequence joins TRBV6-6 and TRBJ1-1; 7 positions agree with TRBD1. Germline V gene sequence: CDR1 MNHNY, CDR2 SVGAGI (reference sequence). The CDR3 consists of 14 residues. V lost 6 bases to trimming and J lost 6 bases; unmatched junction nucleotides: 10.

The chain recombines TRBV4-3 with TRBJ2-3; TRBD2 matches at 7 bases. From germline, CDR1 is LGHNA and CDR2 YSLEER. The CDR3 runs 16 residues. V was clipped by 0 bases and J by 5 bases; unmatched bases: 8. The CDR3 sequence: CASSQEPGLGEDTQYF. The DNA of the CDR3 is TGCGCCAGCAGCCAAGAACCCGGACTAGGTGAAGATACGCAGTATTTT.

This clone was counted once. This chain uses TRBV7-2 with TRBJ1-1; perhaps TRBD1 as D (5 bases). Trimming took 6 bases from V and 1 from J, leaving 12 bases between them. The CDR3 spans 14 residues. Germline CDR1 SGHTA, CDR2 FQGNSA. The CDR3 region is CASRHRTENTEAFF. The CDR3 DNA reads TGTGCCAGCAGGCACAGGACGGAGAACACTGAAGCTTTCTTT.

V is TRBV4-1 and J is TRBJ2-3; D gene uncertain. CDR3 length equals 13 residues. The germline V gene has CDR1 MGHRA and CDR2 YSYEKL. The V end was cut by 1 base, the J end by 3 bases, with 5 bases between. The CDR3 DNA reads as TGCGCCAGCAGCCAAGGACTTACAGATACGCAGTATTTT. Translation: CASSQGLTDTQYF.

This clone was observed a few times. This rearrangement joins TRBV11-1 to TRBJ2-1, with a possible D match to TRBD2 (7 bases). Trimming left V 6 bases short and J 11 bases short, with 23 bases between. This CDR3 has 15 residues. Germline lookup yields CDR1 SGHAT and CDR2 FQDESV (reference sequence). Here the CDR3 reads CASSLGGGSQQKQFF. CDR3 DNA sequence: TGTGCCAGCAGTTTGGGCGGGGGCTCACAACAGAAGCAGTTCTTC.

In this sample, this clone turned up once. The V and J genes are TRBV18 and TRBJ1-3, with 7 bases lining up with TRBD1. The CDR3 covers 16 residues. Germline lookup yields CDR1 KGHSH and CDR2 LQKENI. Trimming at V came to 3 bases and at J to 4 bases, leaving 9 bases not matched to a gene. CDR3 DNA: TGTGCCAGCTCACCGGGAGAGGGGGCGCAAGGAAACACCATATATTTT. It yields the protein CASSPGEGAQGNTIYF.

The chain recombines TRBV10-3 with TRBJ2-5; TRBD1 matches 7 bases. Germline CDR1 reads ENHRY; CDR2 reads SYGVKD. The length of the CDR3 is 13 residues. Trimming took 6 bases from V and 3 from J; bases not matched to a gene: 4. CDR3 sequence (DNA): TGTGCCATCAGCTCCGGGACAGAAGAGACCCAGTACTTC. Translation gives CAISSGTEETQYF.